This T cell receptor (beta chain) was sequenced in a study of control samples from healthy donors and cancer patients. Profiling relied on immunoSEQ multiplex PCR, and the TCRdb table lists in-frame clones only, not all of them. In the table there are some 120,000 clones, about 95% of which are singletons. CDR1 is SGHTA and CDR2 is FQGNSA in the germline V gene. Trimming took 2 bases from V and 6 from J, leaving 2 bases between them. The CDR3 is made up of 11 amino acids. The sequenced sample was blood. The receptor's source is a man aged 30 to 45 in good health. The rearrangement joins TRBV7-2 to TRBJ2-1; D remains ambiguous. This chain's CDR3 is CASSLINEQFF. Written as DNA, the CDR3 is TGTGCCAGCAGCTTAATCAATGAGCAGTTCTTC.